This entry is about one TCR beta chain. The target antigen is unknown. The CDR3 covers 13 residues. The V gene's germline CDR1 is MNHEY and CDR2 SVGAGI. Trimming cost V 7 bases and J 7 bases, with 16 bases left between them. Use of 60 Vbeta and 13 Jbeta primers characterized the PCR. Sequencing used immunoSEQ multiplex PCR; TCRdb keeps in-frame clones, though not all of them. The sample lists tens of thousands of clones, around 62% occurring once. The data belong to a study of cytomegalovirus exposure and HLA in healthy donors. This donor's CMV serostatus is unrecorded. Study-level results: Presence/absence analyses rested on an assumption that sequencing depth was roughly uniform across donors.

The source material was PBMCs. The TCR sequence derives from a human donor in good health. The chain joins TRBV6-5 to TRBJ1-2, with D possibly TRBD1 on 5 matching bases. The DNA for the CDR3 is TGTGCCAGCACCCCCGGGGGGAGGAGTGGCTACACCTTC. Its translation is CASTPGGRSGYTF.